This T cell receptor (beta chain) was captured by sequencing in a study of radiation and T cells in renal cell carcinoma. The germline V gene encodes CDR1 SQVTM and CDR2 ANQGSEA. V gave up 2 bases and J gave up 0 bases, with 12 bases separating them. This CDR3 is built from 15 residues. Study-wide results and caveats: Without pretreatment biopsies, baseline tumor clonotype presence was undetermined. From baseline, blood top tumor clonotypes peaked at 2 weeks post-radiation.

TCRdb keeps only in-frame clones here, not all; method: immunoSEQ multiplex PCR. The sample comprises roughly 75,000 clones, roughly 80% of which are singletons, and approximately 5% rests with the top ten. Time point in this sample: blood 2 weeks post-SBRT. Treatment indicated: 15 Gy SBRT to primary tumor, nephrectomy 4 weeks later. This clone was seen once. As yet, its antigen is unknown. The sequencing used blood, collected from a patient whose treatment included radiotherapy and nephrectomy. The chain uses TRBV29-1 and TRBJ2-3; no clear D. The sequence derives from a man between 60 and 75 years old with renal cell carcinoma. CDR3 sequence (DNA): TGCAGCGTTGAACTCCCCGAAACTAGCACAGATACGCAGTATTTT. Its protein is CSVELPETSTDTQYF.